This section outlines one T cell receptor beta chain sequence together with its context. The sample originates from a study of shared clonotypes between healthy human individuals. Between the trimmed V and J ends, which lost 0 bases and 7 bases, there was a span of 14 bases. CDR1 and CDR2 (germline): SGHRS, YFSETQ. The CDR3 length is 15 residues. Repertoires were generated with immunoSEQ multiplex PCR, while TCRdb's copy carries only in-frame clones and drops some. Seen here are about 1,500,000 clones, about 96% observed once, and the top ten hold 1.2%. Sequenced input: naive CD4+ T cells sorted from blood. Described subset: CD45RA+ positively selected. This clonotype was obtained from a man aged 25-45 years in good health. The V and J genes are TRBV5-1 and TRBJ2-1; D possibly corresponds to TRBD1 (6 bases). CDR3 sequence: CASSLANRVENEQFF. CDR3 coding DNA: TGCGCCAGCAGCTTGGCCAACAGGGTTGAGAATGAGCAGTTCTTC.